A single sample is the source of the 20 T cell receptor beta chains below, sequenced in a study of blood T cell repertoires in COVID-19. The method was immunoSEQ multiplex PCR; TCRdb's version includes in-frame clones alone and lacks a portion of them. The data hold about 260,000 clones, with 87% observed a single time. The sequenced sample was peripheral blood. Receptor source: a woman between 45 and 65 years old with acute or convalescent COVID-19.

The J gene is TRBJ2-3, the V gene TRBV7-9; a possible D gene is TRBD2 (6 bases). The germline V gene encodes CDR1 SEHNR and CDR2 FQNEAQ (reference sequence). V lost 3 bases and J 0 bases, leaving 10 bases between the germline ends. The CDR3 covers 15 residues. The CDR3 here is CASSFGTSSTDTQYF. CDR3 coding DNA: TGTGCCAGCAGCTTCGGGACTTCTAGCACAGATACGCAGTATTTT.

CDR3 amino acids: CASSVQGARTEAFF. The CDR3 nucleotides read TGCGCCAGCAGCGTCCAGGGGGCGCGGACTGAAGCTTTCTTT. V gene TRBV4-1 combines with J gene TRBJ1-1; 8 bases fit TRBD1. This CDR3 region has 14 residues. V was pared by 5 bases and J by 5 bases, with 7 bases of the junction left unmatched. Germline-derived CDR1 and CDR2 are MGHRA and YSYEKL.

The chain links TRBV18 to TRBJ1-1; no definite D call. CDR3 length: 14 residues. V was shortened by 3 bases and J by 4 bases, with 12 bases between the two germline ends. From germline, CDR1 is KGHSH and CDR2 LQKENI. The CDR3 DNA is TGTGCCAGCTCACCTACCGATAGTGGCACTGAAGCTTTCTTT. Translation: CASSPTDSGTEAFF.

This clone was seen a single time. The gene calls are TRBV5-8 and TRBJ2-2; 10 nucleotides line up with TRBD2. Germline V gene data show CDR1 as SGHTS and CDR2 as YDEGEE. This CDR3 has 14 amino acids. The junction had 0 bases not matched to a gene; V was cut back by 2 bases and J by 5 bases. CDR3 sequence (DNA): TGTGCCAGCAGCTTAGCGGGAGGGACCGGGGAGCTGTTTTTT. Amino acid sequence: CASSLAGGTGELFF.

The genes are TRBV27 and TRBJ2-2; D might be TRBD1 (5 bases). V lost 1 base to trimming and J lost 4 bases, with 10 bases between them. The CDR3 loop spans 15 amino acids. Germline assignment: CDR1 MNHEY and CDR2 SMNVEV (reference sequence). The CDR3 region is CASSLYSGSTGELFF. CDR3 DNA: TGTGCCAGCAGTTTATATTCAGGGTCCACCGGGGAGCTGTTTTTT.

The chain carries TRBV9 and TRBJ2-1; 15 positions agree with TRBD2. The trim removed 5 bases at V and 15 bases at J, leaving 9 bases unmatched. Germline V gives CDR1 SGDLS, CDR2 YYNGEE. There are 14 residues in the CDR3. The CDR3 protein is CASSPRTSGRGGFF. The CDR3 DNA reads TGTGCCAGCAGTCCTAGGACTAGCGGGAGGGGGGGGTTCTTC.

V usage is TRBV28 and J usage is TRBJ2-4, with 7 nucleotides matching TRBD1. The CDR3 sequence is 14 residues long. CDR1 MDHEN and CDR2 SYDVKM come from the germline V gene. The ends lost 4 bases at V and 6 bases at J; junction bases unmatched: 6. CDR3 residues: CASSSRTGLNIQYF. The CDR3 DNA is TGTGCCAGCAGTTCGCGGACAGGACTAAACATTCAGTACTTC.

CDR3 in amino acids: CASRNQGGNSYEQYF. CDR3 nucleotides: TGTGCCAGCAGAAACCAGGGGGGCAATTCCTACGAGCAGTACTTC. The chain couples TRBV27 to TRBJ2-7; tentatively, D is TRBD1 (7 bases). Trimming removed 6 bases from V and 1 base from J, with 16 bases in between. Germline CDR1 and CDR2: MNHEY and SMNVEV (reference sequence). This CDR3 is 15 amino acids long.

V is TRBV7-3 and J is TRBJ2-3, with D possibly matching TRBD1 (5 bases). This CDR3 is 13 amino acids long. Germline CDR1 reads SGHTA; CDR2 reads FQGTGA. Trimming took off 5 bases at V and 12 bases at J, with 18 bases between the two ends. CDR3: CASSVIGAGAQYF. CDR3 bases: TGTGCCAGCAGCGTCATAGGGGCAGGCGCTCAGTATTTT.

The V call is TRBV9, the J call TRBJ1-1; D ambiguous. Trimming took 0 bases from V and 5 from J, leaving 11 bases between them. Germline assignment: CDR1 SGDLS and CDR2 YYNGEE. The CDR3 has 14 residues. The CDR3 DNA sequence: TGTGCCAGCAGCGTAGCTTGGGAGGATACTGAAGCTTTCTTT. Translated: CASSVAWEDTEAFF. The whole variable domain, filled in from reference TRBV9 and TRBJ1-1, reads DSGVTQTPKHLITATGQRVTLRCSPRSGDLSVYWYQQSLDQGLQFLIQYYNGEERAKGNILERFSAQQFPDLHSELNLSSLELGDSALYFCASSVAWEDTEAFFGQGTRLTVV.

In DNA, the CDR3 is TGTGCCAGCAGCCAACGACAGGGGGCGGGAAATACGCAGTATTTT. Translation: CASSQRQGAGNTQYF. The V and J genes are TRBV11-3 and TRBJ2-3; 10 bases align to TRBD1. Germline V gives CDR1 SGHNT, CDR2 YENEEA. The trim removed 5 bases at V and 7 bases at J, leaving 9 bases unmatched. This CDR3 has 15 residues.

In DNA form, the CDR3 reads TGTGCCTGGGCCGGTACAGGGCATTTCACAGATACGCAGTATTTT. Its translation is CAWAGTGHFTDTQYF. J is TRBJ2-3 and V is TRBV30; weak D call: TRBD1 (6 bases). The V end was cut by 5 bases, the J end by 2 bases, with 17 bases between. The CDR3 is made up of 15 amino acids. Germline CDR1 is GTSNPN and CDR2 is SVGIG (reference sequence).

The rearrangement joins TRBV3-1 (or the pseudogene TRBV3-2) to TRBJ2-7, with 7 bases fitting TRBD2. Germline CDR1 LGHDT, CDR2 YNNKEL (reference sequence). The ends lost 0 bases at V and 3 bases at J; junction bases unmatched: 2. This CDR3 comprises 14 residues. The CDR3 reads CASSQEGGSYEQYF. CDR3 DNA sequence: TGTGCCAGCAGCCAAGAGGGCGGGAGCTACGAGCAGTACTTC.

V usage is TRBV27 and J usage is TRBJ2-1, with TRBD2 matching over 7 bases. With V trimmed by 4 bases and J by 7 bases, 10 bases remained unmatched. The CDR3 totals 15 residues. CDR1 and CDR2 (germline): MNHEY, SMNVEV (reference sequence). CDR3 residues: CASSSRAGPYNEQFF. The DNA for the CDR3 is TGTGCCAGCAGTTCCCGAGCGGGGCCTTATAATGAGCAGTTCTTC.

The rearrangement links TRBV5-5 to TRBJ2-3; possibly TRBD2 for D (7 bases). The V end was cut by 6 bases, the J end by 5 bases, with 16 bases between. From germline, CDR1 is SGHKS and CDR2 YYEKEE (reference sequence). The CDR3 length is 14 residues. Here the CDR3 DNA reads TGTGCCAGCACCGGAGGGGGGGCACTAGATACGCAGTATTTT. This codes for CASTGGGALDTQYF.

V is TRBV18 and J is TRBJ1-1, with 7 bases lining up with TRBD1. CDR1 and CDR2 from the germline V gene are KGHSH and LQKENI. V shed 3 bases, J shed 3 bases, and the junction held 4 bases outside the gene matches. The length of the CDR3 is 14 residues. CDR3 sequence reads: CASSPDRVDTEAFF. The CDR3 DNA follows: TGTGCCAGCTCACCCGACAGGGTTGACACTGAAGCTTTCTTT.

CDR3 region: CASSMGTGYNSPLHF. The CDR3 DNA sequence: TGCGCCAGCAGCATGGGGACAGGGTACAATTCACCCCTCCACTTT. This chain connects TRBV5-1 to TRBJ1-6; 9 nucleotides agree with TRBD1. This CDR3 has 15 residues. Germline V gives CDR1 SGHRS, CDR2 YFSETQ. With V trimmed by 4 bases and J by 7 bases, 6 bases remained unmatched.

This chain joins TRBV27 and TRBJ2-2, with TRBD1 matching over 7 bases. The ends lost 5 bases at V and 2 bases at J; junction bases unmatched: 8. CDR3 length: 16 residues. Germline lookup yields CDR1 MNHEY and CDR2 SMNVEV (reference sequence). The CDR3 sequence: CASSLLGQPNTGELFF. The CDR3 DNA follows: TGTGCCAGCAGTCTCTTGGGACAGCCTAACACCGGGGAGCTGTTTTTT.

The V call is TRBV27, the J call TRBJ1-1; TRBD1 matches at 10 bases. V trimming: 2 bases; J trimming: 4 bases; junction bases outside the gene matches: 1. The CDR3 extends over 14 amino acids. Germline V gives CDR1 MNHEY, CDR2 SMNVEV (reference sequence). CDR3 sequence: CASSLRTGGTEAFF. The DNA of the CDR3 is TGTGCCAGCAGTTTAAGGACAGGGGGCACTGAAGCTTTCTTT.

The chain combines TRBV7-2 with TRBJ2-3; 7 bases match TRBD2. The CDR3 covers 15 residues. CDR1 is SGHTA and CDR2 is FQGNSA in the germline V gene. V dropped 3 bases and J dropped 2; count of bases not matched to a gene: 5. The CDR3 sequence is CASSLSSGSTDTQYF. DNA of the CDR3: TGTGCCAGCAGCTTGTCTAGCGGATCCACAGATACGCAGTATTTT.